The 12 T cell receptor beta chains listed next were all sequenced from one sample in a study of Graves' ophthalmopathy and Graves' hyperthyroidism. The authors amplified TCR beta CDR3 regions, and they did so from RNA transcripts for repertoire sequencing. Second-round multiplex PCR came after a first-round RT-PCR that employed HTBI primers. TCRdb re-called the multiplex PCR reads through MiXCR, storing one row per CDR3 protein. Here the sample spans about 480,000 distinct CDR3 sequences, 13% to 15% being singletons. Sequences were obtained from blood. These receptors originate from a woman aged 25 to 39 with Graves' ophthalmopathy.

V is TRBV20-1 and J is TRBJ2-3; possibly TRBD2 for D (5 bases). The CDR3 spans 17 residues. Germline V gene lookup returns CDR1 DFQATT and CDR2 SNEGSKA (reference sequence). Deletions cut 4 bases from V and 0 bases from J, with 20 bases between. Here the CDR3 DNA reads TGCAGTGCTAATGCTTTGGACCTGACTACTAGCACAGATACGCAGTATTTT. Translating gives CSANALDLTTSTDTQYF.

The chain uses TRBV7-2 and TRBJ2-7; perhaps TRBD2 as D (5 bases). Trimming took 6 bases from V and 6 from J, leaving 18 bases between them. This CDR3 is 14 amino acids long. Germline V lookup: CDR1 SGHTA, CDR2 FQGNSA. The DNA of the CDR3 is TGTGCCAGCAGAGAGGGAGCGGCACCTTTCGAGCAGTACTTC. Its protein is CASREGAAPFEQYF.

This clonotype has just a few counts. J is TRBJ2-2 and V is TRBV24-1; the match to TRBD1 covers 7 bases. The V gene end was trimmed by 2 bases and the J gene end by 2 bases; junction bases not matched to a gene: 4. Germline lookup yields CDR1 KGHDR and CDR2 SFDVKD. This CDR3 contains 16 residues. This chain's CDR3 is CATSDSRQGNTGELFF. The CDR3 DNA reads TGTGCCACCAGTGATTCTAGACAGGGCAACACCGGGGAGCTGTTTTTT.

This clonotype showed up many times. CDR3 sequence: CATNLQGNTEAFF. The CDR3 DNA follows: TGTGCCACCAACTTACAGGGCAATACTGAAGCTTTCTTT. The genes are TRBV24-1 and TRBJ1-1, with a weak D call TRBD1 (6 bases). Germline CDR1 KGHDR, CDR2 SFDVKD. V dropped 8 bases and J dropped 5 bases, with 14 bases sitting between them. CDR3 length equals 13 residues.

Many counts were recorded for this clonotype. The chain couples TRBV27 to TRBJ2-7; a possible D gene is TRBD2 (5 bases). This CDR3 contains 15 residues. Trimming shortened V by 3 bases and J by 6 bases, and 18 bases separated the two germline ends. Germline V lookup: CDR1 MNHEY, CDR2 SMNVEV (reference sequence). The CDR3 loop is CASSFSAGINVEQYF. The CDR3 nucleotides read TGTGCCAGCAGTTTTAGCGCTGGGATTAATGTCGAGCAGTACTTC.

The chain recombines TRBV11-1 with TRBJ1-2; 10 bases agree with TRBD1. From germline, CDR1 is SGHAT and CDR2 FQDESV (reference sequence). J gave up 4 bases and V 1 base, and 9 bases lay outside the gene matches. The CDR3 totals 17 residues. The CDR3 bases are TGTGCCAGCAGCTTAGTGCCGGGACAGGGGCAGTTCTATGGCTACACCTTC. The encoded protein is CASSLVPGQGQFYGYTF.

The chain links TRBV12-5 to TRBJ1-2; D might be TRBD1 (5 bases). Germline CDR1 is LGHNT and CDR2 is FRNRAP. V lost 2 bases and J lost 4, with 8 bases in between. This CDR3 contains 13 residues. The CDR3 loop reads CASGLSRAYGYTF. For the CDR3, the DNA is TGTGCTAGTGGTTTGAGCAGGGCCTATGGCTACACCTTC. Full variable domain (outside the CDR3, taken from reference TRBV12-5 and TRBJ1-2): DARVTQTPRHKVTEMGQEVTMRCQPILGHNTVFWYRQTMMQGLELLAYFRNRAPLDDSGMPKDRFSAEMPDATLATLKIQPSEPRDSAVYFCASGLSRAYGYTFGSGTRLTVV.

This clonotype came up many times. The rearrangement links TRBV6-5 to TRBJ2-2, with a weak D call TRBD2 (6 bases). The CDR3 sequence is 16 residues long. Trimming left V 2 bases short and J 3 bases short, with 13 bases between. CDR1 MNHEY and CDR2 SVGAGI come from the germline V gene. DNA for the CDR3: TGTGCCAGCAGTTACCGAGGGCGGGGTGACACCGGGGAGCTGTTTTTT. Its protein product is CASSYRGRGDTGELFF.

This clonotype was counted ten times or more. The chain has TRBV5-1 and TRBJ2-7; 7 bases line up with TRBD1. The CDR3 sequence is 12 residues long. The V and J ends lost 2 bases and 11 bases, in that order; junction bases with no gene match: 7. The germline CDR1 and CDR2 sequences are SGHRS and YFSETQ. CDR3 protein: CASSFGTGVEYF. In nucleotides, the CDR3 is TGCGCCAGCAGCTTTGGTACAGGGGTGGAGTACTTC.

In this sample, this clonotype turned up many times. V usage is TRBV2 and J usage is TRBJ2-3, with D maybe TRBD1 (6 bases). There are 13 residues in the CDR3. Trimming removed 6 bases at V and 0 bases at J, with 7 bases between. CDR1 is SNHLY and CDR2 is FYNNEI in the germline V gene. Here the CDR3 reads CASSDRSTDTQYF. CDR3 bases: TGTGCCAGCAGCGACAGGAGCACAGATACGCAGTATTTT.

This clonotype was detected many times. The chain is built from TRBV9 and TRBJ2-5; D assignment may be TRBD1 or TRBD2 (5 bases each). With 3 bases removed from V and 1 base from J, the gap between germline ends came to 16 bases. Per the germline V gene, CDR1 is SGDLS and CDR2 is YYNGEE. This CDR3 comprises 16 residues. The CDR3, as DNA: TGTGCCAGCAGCGCCCTCCCCGGGACGGTCCAAGAGACCCAGTACTTC. Translating it yields CASSALPGTVQETQYF.

This clonotype was counted at least ten times. This chain connects TRBV6-2 or TRBV6-3 to TRBJ1-5; TRBD1 agrees at 8 bases. The CDR3 has 16 amino acids. J lost 0 bases, V lost 7 bases, and 8 bases had no gene match. CDR1 MNHEY and CDR2 SVGEGT come from the germline V gene. CDR3 DNA sequence: TGTGCCAGCAATCACTGGGGGACAGGTAGCAATCAGCCCCAGCATTTT. It is translated as CASNHWGTGSNQPQHF.